This section outlines one T cell receptor (beta chain) sequence together with its context. Its matching antigen is unknown. A quantity of 0.5 to 1 ug RNA underwent reverse transcription using random hexamers. A multiplex approach, immunoSEQ multiplex PCR, amplified TCR beta CDR3 across 54 Vbeta and 13 Jbeta. Using its own MiXCR run on the immunoSEQ multiplex PCR reads, TCRdb lists one record per CDR3 protein. This sample has fewer than 90,000 distinct CDR3 sequences, with roughly 94% found just once. These data come from a study of CD8 T cells in Susac syndrome. As for the study in general: Within the sequenced group of Susac syndrome patients, roughly 6 showed active disease and about 8 were in remission. Regarding the study as a whole: Susac-specific public clones found in total CD8+ repertoires numbered 15 to 20, and those in CD8+ TEMRA repertoires numbered a few.

The CDR3 runs 16 residues. Trimming cost V 1 base and J 1 base, with 11 bases left between them. In blood CD8+ and CD4+ T cells, TCR beta underwent sequencing. This sequence originates from a human donor with Susac syndrome. The chain has TRBV12-3 or TRBV12-4 and TRBJ1-5, with D uncertain. The source material was CD8+ T cells from PBMCs. This chain's CDR3 is CASSLDGPNSNQPQHF. CDR3 nucleotides: TGTGCCAGCAGTTTAGACGGACCAAACAGCAATCAGCCCCAGCATTTT.